The 28 T cell receptor beta chains presented below share a single source sample, sequenced in a study of blood T cell repertoires in COVID-19. The assay was immunoSEQ multiplex PCR, and TCRdb's table has in-frame clones only and misses some. Counted here are 300,000 to 450,000 clones, 88% occurring once; the ten biggest clones make up approximately 1.2%. Source material: PBMCs or T cells enriched from blood (not recorded which). These receptors all come from a woman aged 18-30 years who had recovered from COVID-19.

The chain couples TRBV28 to TRBJ1-6; 9 positions agree with TRBD1. The junction had 3 bases not matched to a gene; V was cut back by 3 bases and J by 0 bases. CDR1 is MDHEN and CDR2 is SYDVKM in the germline V gene. The CDR3 is 17 residues long. CDR3 protein: CASSFGTGYSYNSPLHF. Here the CDR3 DNA reads TGTGCCAGCAGTTTCGGGACAGGGTACTCCTATAATTCACCCCTCCACTTT.

The chain is built from TRBV7-2 and TRBJ2-1; a possible D gene is TRBD2 (5 bases). The CDR3 extends over 15 amino acids. Trimming stripped 5 bases from V and 0 bases from J, with 11 bases between. The germline gives CDR1 SGHTA, CDR2 FQGNSA. Here the CDR3 DNA reads TGTGCCAGCAGCGACCGAGGGAGCTCCTACAATGAGCAGTTCTTC. It yields the protein CASSDRGSSYNEQFF.

The chain has TRBV11-3 and TRBJ1-4; 8 positions agree with TRBD1. CDR1 SGHNT and CDR2 YENEEA come from the germline V gene. This CDR3 spans 19 amino acids. Unmatched junction bases numbered 11, after V lost 0 bases and J lost 2 bases. The CDR3 loop reads CASSLDPTGGRSTNEKLFF. The DNA for the CDR3 is TGTGCCAGCAGCTTAGACCCTACAGGGGGAAGGAGTACTAATGAAAAACTGTTTTTT.

This rearrangement joins TRBV9 to TRBJ2-3; 11 positions agree with TRBD1. Losses at the gene ends were 0 bases for V and 4 bases for J; bases not matched to a gene: 4. Germline loops: CDR1 SGDLS, CDR2 YYNGEE. The CDR3 is 16 residues long. In nucleotides, the CDR3 is TGTGCCAGCAGCGTAGGGACAGGGGGCAGAGCAGATACGCAGTATTTT. Its protein product is CASSVGTGGRADTQYF.

In its sample, this clone was seen once. The genes are TRBV7-9 and TRBJ1-1; possibly TRBD1 for D (5 bases). Deletions cut 6 bases from V and 0 bases from J, with 23 bases between. There are 18 residues in the CDR3. CDR1 is SEHNR, CDR2 FQNEAQ, per germline (reference sequence). CDR3 nucleotides: TGTGCCAGCAGACCTAGACCCACTACAAGGGGAATGAACACTGAAGCTTTCTTT. Protein sequence: CASRPRPTTRGMNTEAFF.

This chain uses TRBV7-5 with TRBJ1-2. TRBV7-5 is described as a pseudogene. The length of the CDR3 is 12 residues. CDR3 coding DNA: TGTGCCAGAAGCAGCGCAGACGAAGGCTACACCTTC. Encoded protein: CARSSADEGYTF.

J is TRBJ2-7 and V is TRBV12-3 or TRBV12-4; D unresolved. V was pared by 5 bases and J by 7 bases, with 9 bases between. The CDR3 totals 11 residues. CDR3 residues: CASSPLTEQYF. The DNA of the CDR3 is TGTGCCAGCAGTCCCTTGACAGAGCAGTACTTC.

V gene TRBV4-1 combines with J gene TRBJ2-1, with D tentatively TRBD2 (5 bases). The V end was cut by 1 base, the J end by 1 base, with 11 bases between. Germline CDR1 MGHRA, CDR2 YSYEKL. This CDR3 is built from 16 residues. The CDR3: CASSQVSGNSYNEQFF. The CDR3 DNA reads TGCGCCAGCAGCCAAGTCTCGGGGAATTCCTACAATGAGCAGTTCTTC.

The chain links TRBV5-4 to TRBJ1-1, with 9 bases identical to TRBD1. The CDR3 is 16 residues long. Germline CDR1 and CDR2: SGHNT and YYREEE (reference sequence). V lost 2 bases to trimming and J lost 0 bases; unmatched junction nucleotides: 5. DNA for the CDR3: TGTGCCAGCAGCTTTCCGGGACAGGGAATGAACACTGAAGCTTTCTTT. Translating it yields CASSFPGQGMNTEAFF.

The rearrangement uses TRBV5-1 and TRBJ2-1; no clear D gene. The CDR3 spans 12 residues. Trimming cost V 3 bases and J 5 bases, with 6 bases left between them. Germline V CDR1 and CDR2: SGHRS, YFSETQ. Here the CDR3 DNA reads TGCGCCAGCAGCTACCGGGACAATGAGCAGTTCTTC. It codes for CASSYRDNEQFF.

Remarks on this clone: This CDR3 is also generated by other DNA sequences in the sample. CDR3 loop: CASSSYNSPLHF. DNA of the CDR3: TGTGCCAGCAGCAGTTATAATTCACCCCTCCACTTT. V is TRBV6-5 and J is TRBJ1-6; no clear D. Per germline, CDR1 MNHEY and CDR2 SVGAGI. The CDR3 runs to 12 residues. Trimming removed 6 bases at V and 4 bases at J, with 4 bases between.

J is TRBJ1-4 and V is TRBV12-3 or TRBV12-4; a possible D gene is TRBD1 (5 bases). The CDR3 is 12 amino acids. V was clipped by 5 bases and J by 5 bases, with 6 bases between them. The CDR3 sequence is CASSGGNEKLFF. The CDR3 nucleotides are TGTGCCAGCAGTGGGGGGAATGAAAAACTGTTTTTT.

This rearrangement joins TRBV19 to TRBJ1-1, with a tentative D call TRBD1 (5 bases). V was pared by 3 bases and J by 7 bases, with 12 bases between. Germline CDR1 and CDR2: LNHDA and SQIVND (reference sequence). This CDR3 has 13 residues. CDR3 sequence: CASSMGGLLEAFF. In DNA, the CDR3 is TGTGCCAGTAGTATGGGGGGACTACTTGAAGCTTTCTTT. The whole variable domain, filled in from reference TRBV19 and TRBJ1-1, reads DGGITQSPKYLFRKEGQNVTLSCEQNLNHDAMYWYRQDPGQGLRLIYYSQIVNDFQKGDIAEGYSVSREKKESFPLTVTSAQKNPTAFYLCASSMGGLLEAFFGQGTRLTVV.

The chain employs TRBV27 and TRBJ1-2; a possible D gene is TRBD1 (5 bases). Deletions cut 5 bases from V and 4 bases from J, with 20 bases between. Germline V lookup: CDR1 MNHEY, CDR2 SMNVEV (reference sequence). This CDR3 has 16 amino acids. This CDR3 reads CASSPPAGGKSYGYTF. The DNA of the CDR3 is TGTGCCAGCAGTCCACCGGCCGGGGGGAAGAGCTATGGCTACACCTTC.

V and J are TRBV4-1 and TRBJ2-1; weak D call: TRBD1 (5 bases). V dropped 0 bases and J dropped 6 bases, with 15 bases sitting between them. Germline values: CDR1 MGHRA, CDR2 YSYEKL. This CDR3 contains 16 residues. The CDR3 DNA reads TGCGCCAGCAGCCAAGATGGGGCAGGGAAGGGCAATGAGCAGTTCTTC. Its protein is CASSQDGAGKGNEQFF.

V is TRBV12-5 and J is TRBJ1-5, with D unclear. Trimming removed 7 bases from V and 1 base from J, with 8 bases in between. This CDR3 is 13 amino acids long. Germline CDR1 LGHNT, CDR2 FRNRAP. CDR3 bases: TGTGCTAGTGCACTCTCCAGCAATCAGCCCCAGCATTTT. It encodes CASALSSNQPQHF.

The J gene is TRBJ1-6, the V gene TRBV30, with 7 bases fitting TRBD1. The J segment lost 0 bases and the V segment lost 1 base, leaving 9 bases of the junction unmatched. In germline, CDR1 is GTSNPN, CDR2 SVGIG (reference sequence). The CDR3 loop spans 18 amino acids. CDR3 nucleotide sequence: TGTGCCTGGAGTGCAGGGACAGACCCAAGCTCCTATAATTCACCCCTCCACTTT. Its protein is CAWSAGTDPSSYNSPLHF.

This sequence joins TRBV12-3 or TRBV12-4 and TRBJ1-2, with D perhaps TRBD1 (5 bases). The CDR3 is 13 amino acids. The V end was cut by 5 bases, the J end by 2 bases, with 9 bases between. The CDR3 coding sequence is TGTGCCAGCAGTGGGACTGCGAACTATGGCTACACCTTC. This sequence encodes CASSGTANYGYTF.

The J gene is TRBJ1-2, the V gene TRBV9; D unresolved. V lost 3 bases to trimming and J lost 8 bases, with 8 bases between them. Germline-derived CDR1 and CDR2 are SGDLS and YYNGEE. The CDR3 extends over 11 amino acids. The CDR3 coding sequence is TGTGCCAGCAGCGGTTCATTGGGCTACACCTTC. This translates into CASSGSLGYTF.

The V gene is TRBV5-8, the J gene TRBJ1-2; 8 nucleotides line up with TRBD1. V lost 9 bases to trimming and J lost 6 bases; unmatched junction nucleotides: 13. The germline CDR1 and CDR2 sequences are SGHTS and YDEGEE. This CDR3 contains 14 residues. The DNA of the CDR3 is TGTGCCACCCGGCGGGACAGGTCGGTGAATGGCTACACCTTC. The encoded protein is CATRRDRSVNGYTF.

This CDR3 reads CAWSRTFGRDEQYF. The CDR3 DNA follows: TGTGCCTGGAGTAGGACTTTTGGGAGGGACGAGCAGTACTTC. The genes are TRBV30 and TRBJ2-7; TRBD2 matches 7 bases. Trimming took 2 bases from V and 5 from J; bases not matched to a gene: 9. CDR1 is GTSNPN and CDR2 is SVGIG in the germline V gene (reference sequence). The CDR3 runs 14 residues.

The rearrangement uses TRBV19 and TRBJ1-2, with 8 bases identical to TRBD1. This CDR3 spans 15 amino acids. The trim removed 6 bases at V and 5 bases at J, leaving 11 bases unmatched. Germline V gene data show CDR1 as LNHDA and CDR2 as SQIVND (reference sequence). CDR3 sequence reads: CASSLSRDRSYGYTF. In DNA, the CDR3 is TGTGCCAGTAGCCTTTCCCGGGACAGGTCTTATGGCTACACCTTC.

This clone was counted once. The rearrangement joins TRBV24-1 to TRBJ2-7; 8 nucleotides agree with TRBD1. The CDR3 sequence is 13 residues long. Looked up from germline, CDR1 is KGHDR and CDR2 is SFDVKD. The J segment lost 5 bases and the V segment lost 6 bases, leaving 5 bases of the junction unmatched. The CDR3 nucleotides are TGTGCCACCAGTTACAGGGGGACCCACGAGCAGTACTTC. It encodes CATSYRGTHEQYF.

The CDR3 DNA is TGTGCCAGCAGTGAATGGGACAGGGTGCACTATGGCTACACCTTC. Amino acid sequence: CASSEWDRVHYGYTF. The rearrangement uses TRBV6-1 and TRBJ1-2, with 9 bases aligning to TRBD1. CDR1 and CDR2 from the germline V gene are MNHNS and SASEGT. The V and J ends lost 2 bases and 3 bases, in that order; junction bases with no gene match: 4. CDR3 length: 15 residues.

This rearrangement joins TRBV20-1 to TRBJ2-1; 8 bases are a match to TRBD2. This CDR3 contains 14 residues. CDR1 is DFQATT, CDR2 SNEGSKA, per germline (reference sequence). Trimming removed 3 bases from V and 7 bases from J; junction bases left unmatched: 8. CDR3 sequence reads: CSASYGGAGNEQFF. In nucleotides, the CDR3 is TGCAGTGCTAGTTACGGGGGGGCGGGAAATGAGCAGTTCTTC.

The chain joins TRBV6-5 to TRBJ2-1, with 9 bases aligning to TRBD1. Trimming took 11 bases from V and 7 from J; bases not matched to a gene: 9. Germline V lookup: CDR1 MNHEY, CDR2 SVGAGI. This CDR3 is built from 13 residues. The DNA for the CDR3 is TGTGCCGGACGAACAGGGGGCCAAAATGAGCAGTTCTTC. This codes for CAGRTGGQNEQFF.

The chain joins TRBV5-4 to TRBJ2-5; possible D gene TRBD2, 6 bases. The CDR3 has 13 amino acids. CDR1 and CDR2 (germline): SGHNT, YYREEE (reference sequence). V was shortened by 4 bases and J by 5 bases, with 12 bases between the two germline ends. CDR3 in DNA: TGTGCCAGCAGCCTAGGAGGGCAGGAGACCCAGTACTTC. Amino acid sequence: CASSLGGQETQYF.

The V gene is TRBV30, the J gene TRBJ1-2; 9 bases agree with TRBD1. V was clipped by 2 bases and J by 5 bases; unmatched bases: 9. The CDR3 loop spans 15 amino acids. CDR1 and CDR2 (germline): GTSNPN, SVGIG (reference sequence). The CDR3 sequence is CAWSIPGQGHYGYTF. The CDR3 nucleotides read TGTGCCTGGAGTATCCCGGGACAGGGCCATTATGGCTACACCTTC.